The 16 T cell receptor beta chains presented below share a single source sample, sequenced in a study of shared clonotypes between healthy human individuals (dated by TCRdb to between 2020 and 2021). The library relied on the immunoSEQ multiplex PCR assay. TCRdb mirrors the immuneACCESS table, restricted to in-frame sequences. Some clones are absent from its copies; in checked studies, under half trace to an unresolved V gene, and the reason for the others is unknown. Within this sample are some 2.1 million clones, with about 95% of them counted one time only. In total, the top ten clones hold around 1.1% of the sample. CD8 naive samples consisted of CD45RO-negative cells that were positively selected for CCR7, yielding a CD45RA+CCR7+ population without TemRA cells. The specimen sequenced was naive CD8+ T cells sorted from blood. In light of the paper, this sample's cell subset or site label describes: CD45RA+CCR7+. The receptor source for this set is a man younger than 35 in good health.

The CDR3 sequence: CASRLHGQGNQPQHF. Here the CDR3 DNA reads TGTGCCAGCAGATTACACGGACAGGGGAATCAGCCCCAGCATTTT. V is TRBV5-6 and J is TRBJ1-5; 9 bases map to TRBD1. From germline, CDR1 is SGHDT and CDR2 YYEEEE. V gave up 5 bases and J gave up 4 bases; unmatched junction bases: 7. The CDR3 has 15 residues.

The CDR3 nucleotides are TGTGCCAGCAGCGCCACAGGGACCGCGCCAGAGACCCAGTACTTC. Translating gives CASSATGTAPETQYF. J is TRBJ2-5 and V is TRBV9; D might be TRBD1 (6 bases). Germline CDR1 and CDR2: SGDLS and YYNGEE. Trimming removed 3 bases from V and 4 bases from J, with 16 bases in between. The CDR3 is made up of 15 amino acids.

Here the CDR3 DNA reads TGTGCCAGCAGCCCAAAGGGGGCAGGACGGGATGAAAAACTGTTTTTT. Translated: CASSPKGAGRDEKLFF. This chain uses TRBV13 with TRBJ1-4, with 7 bases fitting TRBD1. In germline, CDR1 is PRHDT, CDR2 FYEKMQ (reference sequence). The ends lost 5 bases at V and 6 bases at J; junction bases unmatched: 12. The CDR3 contains 16 residues.

The chain employs TRBV6-5 and TRBJ2-7; no definite D call. The V gene's germline CDR1 is MNHEY and CDR2 SVGAGI. V lost 0 bases, J lost 5 bases, and 11 bases lay in between. The CDR3 has 14 amino acids. The CDR3 sequence: CASSYSTELDEQYF. CDR3 sequence (DNA): TGTGCCAGCAGTTACTCTACGGAGCTCGACGAGCAGTACTTC.

J is TRBJ1-4 and V is TRBV7-9, with D hard to call. CDR3 length: 11 amino acids. Trimming took 7 bases from V and 8 from J, leaving 8 bases between them. Germline CDR1 and CDR2: SEHNR and FQNEAQ (reference sequence). The CDR3 DNA follows: TGTGCCAGCACCATTGGGGAAAAACTGTTTTTT. It encodes CASTIGEKLFF.

The genes are TRBV28 and TRBJ2-7, with no clear D. The CDR3 totals 13 residues. Between the trimmed V and J ends, which lost 5 bases and 3 bases, there was a span of 11 bases. Germline lookup yields CDR1 MDHEN and CDR2 SYDVKM. CDR3: CASSPGSRYEQYF. DNA for the CDR3: TGTGCCAGCAGTCCCGGGTCCCGCTACGAGCAGTACTTC.

The rearrangement uses TRBV27 and TRBJ1-3, with 7 bases matching TRBD1. CDR1 and CDR2 (germline): MNHEY, SMNVEV (reference sequence). With 6 bases clipped from V and 7 bases from J, the junction kept 12 bases outside the gene matches. The CDR3 covers 15 residues. The CDR3, as DNA: TGTGCCAGCAGCTTAGGGGGCCCGGGTCGGAACACCATATATTTT. It is translated as CASSLGGPGRNTIYF.

The chain uses TRBV7-9 and TRBJ2-5; 7 bases align to TRBD2. The length of the CDR3 is 15 residues. Germline loops: CDR1 SEHNR, CDR2 FQNEAQ (reference sequence). V shed 0 bases, J shed 2 bases, and the junction held 3 bases outside the gene matches. CDR3 residues: CASSLASGLQETQYF. CDR3 sequence (DNA): TGTGCCAGCAGCTTAGCTAGCGGGCTGCAAGAGACCCAGTACTTC.

The V call is TRBV15, the J call TRBJ2-7; possible D gene TRBD2, 5 bases. Between the trimmed V and J ends, which lost 5 bases and 1 base, there was a span of 12 bases. Germline V gene lookup returns CDR1 LNHNV and CDR2 YYDKDF (reference sequence). This CDR3 region has 14 residues. The CDR3 DNA is TGTGCCACCAGCGAGGGATCGGAATCCTACGAGCAGTACTTC. Its protein product is CATSEGSESYEQYF. Filled out from reference TRBV15 and TRBJ2-7, the complete variable domain reads DAMVIQNPRYQVTQFGKPVTLSCSQTLNHNVMYWYQQKSSQAPKLLFHYYDKDFNNEADTPDNFQSRRPNTSFCFLDIRSPGLGDTAMYLCATSEGSESYEQYFGPGTRLTVT.

V usage is TRBV7-2 and J usage is TRBJ2-3, with D perhaps TRBD2 (6 bases). Trimming stripped 1 base from V and 2 bases from J, with 13 bases between. CDR3 length: 16 amino acids. Germline V CDR1 and CDR2: SGHTA, FQGNSA. The CDR3 sequence is CASSLVGTDPTDTQYF. In DNA form, the CDR3 reads TGTGCCAGCAGCTTAGTCGGGACTGACCCCACAGATACGCAGTATTTT.

The genes are TRBV27 and TRBJ2-1, with D tentatively TRBD1 (6 bases). This CDR3 has 12 amino acids. Germline CDR1 reads MNHEY; CDR2 reads SMNVEV (reference sequence). Trimming stripped 5 bases from V and 10 bases from J, with 12 bases between. CDR3 sequence (DNA): TGTGCCAGCAGTCCACATGGGACAGAGCAGTTCTTC. Translating it yields CASSPHGTEQFF.

The chain combines TRBV11-2 with TRBJ2-1, with D possibly being TRBD2 (6 bases). The CDR3 spans 15 residues. V lost 1 base, J lost 7 bases, and 14 bases lay in between. Germline-derived CDR1 and CDR2 are SGHAT and FQNNGV. The CDR3 reads CASSLGTTRGNEQFF. The CDR3 DNA sequence: TGTGCCAGCAGCTTAGGCACCACTCGGGGGAATGAGCAGTTCTTC.

The gene calls are TRBV14 and TRBJ2-5, with D uncertain. CDR1 SGHDN and CDR2 FVKESK come from the germline V gene. With 7 bases removed from V and 2 bases from J, the gap between germline ends came to 11 bases. CDR3 length: 13 amino acids. The CDR3 sequence is CASNRRPQETQYF. The CDR3 DNA reads TGTGCCAGCAACCGCCGGCCGCAAGAGACCCAGTACTTC.

This chain joins TRBV7-9 and TRBJ1-2, with D possibly matching TRBD1 (5 bases). V lost 5 bases, J lost 0 bases, and 13 bases lay in between. This CDR3 has 15 residues. Germline assignment: CDR1 SEHNR and CDR2 FQNEAQ (reference sequence). CDR3 loop: CASSRTPSANYGYTF. In DNA form, the CDR3 reads TGTGCCAGCAGCCGGACACCATCAGCTAACTATGGCTACACCTTC.

This chain connects TRBV10-3 to TRBJ2-7; D possibly corresponds to TRBD2 (5 bases). The V end was cut by 6 bases, the J end by 4 bases, with 13 bases between. CDR3 length equals 13 residues. CDR1 and CDR2 from the germline V gene are ENHRY and SYGVKD. The CDR3 reads CAISAGGLYEQYF. In DNA, the CDR3 is TGTGCCATCAGCGCCGGTGGACTTTACGAGCAGTACTTC.

In the case of this clone: Different DNA sequences within this sample yield the same CDR3. The chain links TRBV19 to TRBJ2-7; maybe TRBD2 (5 bases). Trimming shortened V by 8 bases and J by 3 bases, and 14 bases separated the two germline ends. Germline V gene lookup returns CDR1 LNHDA and CDR2 SQIVND (reference sequence). The CDR3 loop spans 13 amino acids. This CDR3 is CASSLGESYEQYF. The CDR3 DNA reads as TGTGCCAGTTCCCTTGGGGAGAGCTACGAGCAGTACTTC.